Presented here are 9 T cell receptor beta chains from one specimen sequenced in a study of T cell responses to AZD1222 COVID-19 vaccine. Method: immunoSEQ multiplex PCR; TCRdb's copy keeps in-frame clones and lacks some. The sample has about 130,000 clones, 90% to 95% seen once; the top ten hold roughly 6.6%. Here the sequenced sample was peripheral blood, taken on day 0 of AZD1222 vaccination. These receptors were obtained from an adult in good health.

The rearrangement uses TRBV20-1 and TRBJ1-3; D ambiguous. This CDR3 comprises 13 residues. The germline CDR1 and CDR2 sequences are DFQATT and SNEGSKA (reference sequence). V lost 3 bases, J lost 8 bases, and 14 bases lay in between. In nucleotides, the CDR3 is TGCAGTGCTAGTGGTGGGTCCGGGGACACCATATATTTT. Translated: CSASGGSGDTIYF.

The count of this clone is one. The chain joins TRBV6-5 to TRBJ1-1; D unresolved. The V end lost 7 bases, the J end lost 8 bases, and 17 bases lay between the germline ends. Germline V gene lookup returns CDR1 MNHEY and CDR2 SVGAGI. The CDR3 spans 13 residues. The CDR3 sequence: CASTKAHSGEAFF. The CDR3 coding sequence is TGTGCCAGCACCAAGGCCCACTCCGGAGAAGCTTTCTTT.

The chain recombines TRBV19 with TRBJ1-5; 9 bases match TRBD1. The CDR3 contains 15 residues. Germline V lookup: CDR1 LNHDA, CDR2 SQIVND (reference sequence). J lost 5 bases, V lost 5 bases, and 7 bases had no gene match. CDR3 sequence reads: CASSVQGANDQPQHF. CDR3 in DNA: TGTGCCAGTAGTGTACAGGGGGCGAACGATCAGCCCCAGCATTTT.

The V call is TRBV12-3 or TRBV12-4, the J call TRBJ1-2; 7 bases fit TRBD1. Trimming took 1 base from V and 5 from J; bases not matched to a gene: 1. The CDR3 consists of 13 residues. The CDR3 spells CASSLEGAYGYTF. The CDR3 nucleotides read TGTGCCAGCAGTTTAGAGGGGGCGTATGGCTACACCTTC.

This chain connects TRBV19 to TRBJ1-5; a weak D match, TRBD1 (6 bases). The germline CDR1 and CDR2 sequences are LNHDA and SQIVND (reference sequence). Trimming removed 4 bases from V and 5 bases from J, with 18 bases in between. This CDR3 has 16 residues. For the CDR3, the DNA is TGTGCCAGTAGTAGAGACTTTACAGGGTGGGATCAGCCCCAGCATTTT. Its protein product is CASSRDFTGWDQPQHF.

The chain combines TRBV2 with TRBJ1-3; weak D call: TRBD1 (5 bases). Germline CDR1 SNHLY, CDR2 FYNNEI. The CDR3 consists of 13 residues. V was cut by 5 bases and J by 8 bases, with 13 bases left in between. The CDR3: CASSLLLGDTIYF. The CDR3, as DNA: TGTGCCAGCAGTCTCCTCCTGGGGGACACCATATATTTT.

This clone was recorded a few times. This chain joins TRBV4-2 and TRBJ2-1; D not resolved. The V end lost 1 base, the J end lost 9 bases, and 10 bases lay between the germline ends. The germline V gene has CDR1 LGHNA and CDR2 YNFKEQ. The CDR3 has 13 amino acids. Written as DNA, the CDR3 is TGTGCCAGCAGCCAAGGGCAAGCAATTGAGCAGTTCTTC. This gives the protein CASSQGQAIEQFF.

V gene TRBV19 combines with J gene TRBJ2-3, with 7 bases aligning to TRBD1. The germline V gene encodes CDR1 LNHDA and CDR2 SQIVND (reference sequence). Trimming removed 4 bases from V and 3 bases from J; junction bases left unmatched: 1. CDR3 length equals 13 residues. In nucleotides, the CDR3 is TGTGCCAGTAGTACGACAGGGACAGATACGCAGTATTTT. Translating it yields CASSTTGTDTQYF.

This clone was picked up a small number of times. The J gene is TRBJ2-3, the V gene TRBV5-4, with 8 positions matching TRBD2. The junction had 10 bases not matched to a gene; V was cut back by 4 bases and J by 6 bases. CDR3 length: 15 amino acids. Germline V gene lookup returns CDR1 SGHNT and CDR2 YYREEE (reference sequence). CDR3 nucleotides: TGTGCCAGCAGCCTAGCGGGTTCTGGGGGGGATACGCAGTATTTT. This codes for CASSLAGSGGDTQYF.